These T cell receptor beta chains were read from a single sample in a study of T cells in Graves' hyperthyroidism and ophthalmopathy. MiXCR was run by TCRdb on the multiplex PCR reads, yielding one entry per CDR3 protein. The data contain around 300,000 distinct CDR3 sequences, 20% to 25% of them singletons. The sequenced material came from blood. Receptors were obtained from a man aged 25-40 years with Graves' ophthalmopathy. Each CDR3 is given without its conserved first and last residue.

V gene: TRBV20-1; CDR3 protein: SAVLSSSYNEQF
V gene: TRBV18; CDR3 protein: ASSPGLAGEKNIQY
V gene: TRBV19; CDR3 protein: ASSTYAESAYEQY
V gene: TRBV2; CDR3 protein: ASRGQGANTGELF
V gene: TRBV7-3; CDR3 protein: ASSQTGASTDTQY
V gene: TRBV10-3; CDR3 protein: AISDLAGAGEQF
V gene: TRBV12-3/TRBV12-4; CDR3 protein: ASRSTGYEQY
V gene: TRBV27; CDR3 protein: ASSLSSGQGKHEQF
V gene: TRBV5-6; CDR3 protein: ASSPGAGAETQY
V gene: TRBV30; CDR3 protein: AWSVSGEQF